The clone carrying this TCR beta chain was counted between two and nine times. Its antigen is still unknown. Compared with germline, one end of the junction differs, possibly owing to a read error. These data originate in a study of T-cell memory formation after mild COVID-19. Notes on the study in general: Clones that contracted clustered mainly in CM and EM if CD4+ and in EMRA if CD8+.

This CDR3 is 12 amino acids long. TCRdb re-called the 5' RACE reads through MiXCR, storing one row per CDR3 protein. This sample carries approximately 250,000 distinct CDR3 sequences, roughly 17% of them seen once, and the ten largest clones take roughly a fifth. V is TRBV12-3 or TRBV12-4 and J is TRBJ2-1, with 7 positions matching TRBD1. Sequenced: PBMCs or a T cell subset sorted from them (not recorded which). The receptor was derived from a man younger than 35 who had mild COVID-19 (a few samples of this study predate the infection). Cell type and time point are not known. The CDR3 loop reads CASSLDRDVRVF. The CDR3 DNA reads TGTGCCAGCAGTCTTGACAGGGACGTTAGGGTCTTC.